This T cell receptor (beta chain) was recorded in a study of beta chain features in type 1 diabetes. This clone appeared a few times. The antigen is undetermined. Germline CDR1 SGDLS, CDR2 YYNGEE. The CDR3 is made up of 16 amino acids. With V trimmed by 0 bases and J by 2 bases, 2 bases remained unmatched. Every bit of the isolated RNA underwent reverse transcription, so sequencing read expressed TCRB transcripts. Clones were read by immunoSEQ multiplex PCR, and TCRdb kept only the in-frame ones, dropping some. The data show some 230,000 clones, with 7.5% to 10% seen just once and just under 0.035% held by the top ten. Study-wide results and limits: Across all four CD4+ subsets, people with type 1 diabetes showed modestly shorter TCRB CDR3s. Compared to healthy donors, patients appeared to have naive, central memory and Treg TCRB repertoires that were more alike.

This sequence was found in a woman under 30 in good health. The sequenced sample was naive CD4+ T cells from blood. V is TRBV9 and J is TRBJ2-6; TRBD2 aligns across 7 bases. For the CDR3, the DNA is TGTGCCAGCAGCGTAGCTGGGGGGGCTGGGGCCAACGTCCTGACTTTC. Its protein product is CASSVAGGAGANVLTF.